What follows are 24 T cell receptor beta chains derived from one specimen sequenced in a study of glioma-infiltrating T cells (dated by TCRdb to the mid-2010s). Sequencing took place on an Illumina MiSeq. TCR alpha and beta CDR3 regions were amplified with the iRepertoire nested amplicon-rescue multiplex PCR (arm-PCR) platform from RNA. TCRdb reworked the public reads: Q25 trimming with fastp, MiXCR clone assembly, productive beta chains retained. Rows merge per CDR3 protein into single entries with the most common DNA and genes. The sample records approximately 3,100 distinct CDR3 sequences, just over 85% of which are singletons. The top ten hold more than 30% of the sample. The specimen sequenced was glioma tissue, nonneoplastic brain tissue, or PBMCs (not recorded which). These receptors came from a human donor with low-grade glioma or glioblastoma, undergoing nonglioma brain surgery, or in good health (not recorded which).

For this clonotype: This beta chain turned up in a library designed for alpha chains; as an off-target read, its abundance says little. The rearrangement joins TRBV6-2 or TRBV6-3 to TRBJ2-7; D may correspond to TRBD1 or TRBD2 (6 bases each). Germline V gene lookup returns CDR1 MNHEY and CDR2 SVGEGT. Deletions cut 6 bases from V and 2 bases from J, with 17 bases between. The CDR3 consists of 15 residues. The CDR3 sequence: CASRKNREVTYEQYF. CDR3 nucleotides: TGTGCCAGCAGGAAGAACAGGGAGGTCACCTACGAGCAGTACTTC.

With respect to this clonotype: As an off-target read in a library built for alpha chains, this beta chain has a frequency of little significance. The V gene is TRBV20-1, the J gene TRBJ1-2; tentatively, D is TRBD1 (5 bases). The CDR3 consists of 14 residues. CDR1 is DFQATT and CDR2 is SNEGSKA in the germline V gene (reference sequence). Trimming left V 4 bases short and J 2 bases short, with 14 bases between. The CDR3 coding sequence is TGCAGTGCTACGGGGGAGGGGAACAACTATGGCTACACCTTC. It codes for CSATGEGNNYGYTF.

Notes on this clonotype: The size of this beta chain means little, since it is a stray read in a library made for alpha chains. The chain carries TRBV28 and TRBJ1-1; 8 bases are a match to TRBD1. V lost 8 bases, J lost 9 bases, and 14 bases stayed unmatched. CDR3 length: 14 amino acids. CDR1 and CDR2 (germline): MDHEN, SYDVKM. CDR3 sequence reads: CASPPSRQGAKAFF. The DNA for the CDR3 is TGTGCCAGCCCTCCCTCTAGGCAGGGGGCTAAAGCTTTCTTT.

On this clonotype itself: This beta chain is an unintended read in a library built for alpha chains; its size means little. The V gene is TRBV28, the J gene TRBJ2-3; 7 bases map to TRBD1. The germline CDR1 and CDR2 sequences are MDHEN and SYDVKM. The CDR3 covers 14 residues. The V gene end was trimmed by 5 bases and the J gene end by 3 bases; junction bases not matched to a gene: 5. CDR3 DNA: TGTGCCAGCAGTCTGCCAGGGGGTACAGATACGCAGTATTTT. It yields the protein CASSLPGGTDTQYF.

For this clonotype: Within a library made for alpha chains, this beta chain is off target, and its count is uninformative. This chain uses TRBV27 with TRBJ1-1; perhaps TRBD1 as D (6 bases). V was pared by 5 bases and J by 6 bases, with 13 bases between. The CDR3 runs 13 residues. The germline CDR1 and CDR2 sequences are MNHEY and SMNVEV (reference sequence). The CDR3 sequence is CASSPIDRSEAFF. CDR3 coding DNA: TGTGCCAGCAGTCCTATTGACAGGTCTGAAGCTTTCTTT.

Comment on this clonotype: Within a library made for alpha chains, this beta chain is off target, and its count is uninformative. The rearrangement links TRBV27 to TRBJ2-5; D uncertain. The CDR3 is made up of 12 amino acids. V dropped 5 bases and J dropped 3 bases, with 7 bases sitting between them. Germline CDR1 is MNHEY and CDR2 is SMNVEV (reference sequence). The CDR3 loop is CASSPQEETQYF. The CDR3, as DNA: TGTGCCAGCAGTCCCCAAGAAGAGACCCAGTACTTC.

This clonotype was recorded only once. This beta chain is an off-target read within a library intended for alpha chains, so its frequency means little. The V gene is TRBV7-8, the J gene TRBJ2-3; D is undetermined. This CDR3 contains 12 residues. CDR1 and CDR2 (germline): SGHVS, FQNEAQ. Trimming left V 5 bases short and J 5 bases short, with 8 bases between. The CDR3, as DNA: TGTGCCAGCAGCCGTGTGTTAGATACGCAGTATTTT. As protein: CASSRVLDTQYF. Complete variable domain (other parts from reference TRBV7-8 and TRBJ2-3): GAGVSQSPRYKVAKRGQDVALRCDPISGHVSLFWYQQALGQGPEFLTYFQNEAQLDKSGLPSDRFFAERPEGSVSTLKIQRTQQEDSAVYLCASSRVLDTQYFGPGTRLTVL.

Worth noting for this clonotype: The size of this beta chain means little, since it is a stray read in a library made for alpha chains. The chain couples TRBV20-1 to TRBJ2-3; 8 nucleotides align to TRBD1. Germline CDR1 DFQATT, CDR2 SNEGSKA (reference sequence). V shed 2 bases, J shed 2 bases, and the junction held 3 bases outside the gene matches. The CDR3 runs to 14 residues. The CDR3 loop reads CSARRTGPTDTQYF. CDR3 DNA sequence: TGCAGTGCTAGAAGGACAGGGCCCACAGATACGCAGTATTTT.

Concerning this clonotype itself: This beta chain was picked up by a library intended for alpha chains and is off target, so its count carries little meaning. V and J are TRBV6-5 and TRBJ1-5; D uncertain. CDR1 and CDR2 (germline): MNHEY, SVGAGI. Trimming left V 4 bases short and J 6 bases short, with 7 bases between. This CDR3 has 12 residues. The CDR3: CASSLSGQPQHF. The CDR3 nucleotides read TGTGCCAGCAGTTTAAGTGGTCAGCCCCAGCATTTT.

Regarding this clonotype: This beta chain is a stray read from a library made for alpha chains; its abundance is not meaningful. The chain links TRBV28 to TRBJ2-3; 9 positions agree with TRBD2. The V and J ends lost 4 bases and 6 bases, in that order; junction bases with no gene match: 8. Germline CDR1 reads MDHEN; CDR2 reads SYDVKM. The CDR3 runs 15 residues. Written as DNA, the CDR3 is TGTGCCAGCAGTTCTCCGGCGGGGGGGTTTGATACGCAGTATTTT. It specifies CASSSPAGGFDTQYF.

Remarks on this clonotype: This beta chain was picked up by a library intended for alpha chains and is off target, so its count carries little meaning. The chain couples TRBV27 to TRBJ2-6; 7 bases map to TRBD1. CDR1 MNHEY and CDR2 SMNVEV come from the germline V gene (reference sequence). The CDR3 totals 14 residues. V dropped 6 bases and J dropped 3; count of bases not matched to a gene: 2. For the CDR3, the DNA is TGTGCCAGCAGGACAGGGCTTGGGGCCAACGTCCTGACTTTC. Its translation is CASRTGLGANVLTF.

A remark on this clonotype: As an off-target read in a library built for alpha chains, this beta chain has a frequency of little significance. The chain carries TRBV19 and TRBJ2-7, with 8 bases fitting TRBD1. The V and J ends lost 4 bases and 3 bases, in that order; junction bases with no gene match: 8. The V gene's germline CDR1 is LNHDA and CDR2 SQIVND (reference sequence). CDR3 size: 15 residues. CDR3 sequence (DNA): TGTGCCAGTAGTACTAGACAGGGGAAGGACTACGAGCAGTACTTC. Its protein product is CASSTRQGKDYEQYF.

A remark on this clonotype: For a library built for alpha chains, this beta chain is a stray read; little rests on its size. The rearrangement joins TRBV7-2 to TRBJ1-2; 8 bases match TRBD1. CDR1 is SGHTA, CDR2 FQGNSA, per germline. The CDR3 length is 15 residues. V trimming: 4 bases; J trimming: 5 bases; junction bases outside the gene matches: 9. The CDR3 region is CASSSDSGTGYGYTF. DNA for the CDR3: TGTGCCAGCAGCTCAGACTCCGGGACAGGATATGGCTACACCTTC.

On this clonotype itself: This beta chain appears as a stray read in a library generated for alpha chains; its size is not informative. The rearrangement links TRBV2 to TRBJ1-5; D remains ambiguous. The V and J ends lost 7 bases and 5 bases respectively, with 9 bases between them. CDR1 SNHLY and CDR2 FYNNEI come from the germline V gene. The CDR3 has 12 amino acids. The CDR3 DNA sequence: TGTGCCAGCATGGGAGAGGATCAGCCCCAGCATTTT. Residues: CASMGEDQPQHF.

Points on this clonotype: This beta chain came through as a stray read in a library set up for alpha chains, and its size says little. The chain has TRBV6-2 or TRBV6-3 and TRBJ2-7, with 7 bases identical to TRBD1. This CDR3 has 13 amino acids. V shed 6 bases and J 6 bases; nucleotides not matched to a gene: 8. The germline CDR1 and CDR2 sequences are MNHEY and SVGEGT. CDR3 DNA: TGTGCCAGCAGCATTCGACAGGGTTGCGAGCAGTACTTC. Translating it yields CASSIRQGCEQYF.

About this clonotype: Compared with germline, one end of the junction differs, possibly owing to a read error. Since the library was made to target alpha chains, this beta chain is a stray read and its abundance is not meaningful. The chain uses TRBV6-1 and TRBJ1-1; 10 positions match TRBD1. CDR3 length: 15 residues. The germline V gene has CDR1 MNHNS and CDR2 SASEGT. CDR3: CAISERTGGNTEAFF. The CDR3 nucleotides are TGTGCCATCAGTGAGCGGACAGGGGGGAACACTGAAGCTTTCTTT.

Concerning this clonotype: This beta chain is an unintended read in a library built for alpha chains; its size means little. V and J are TRBV3-1 and TRBJ1-1; D call uncertain. The CDR3 loop spans 13 amino acids. Trimming took 3 bases from V and 6 from J, leaving 11 bases between them. The germline V gene has CDR1 LGHDT and CDR2 YNNKEL (reference sequence). CDR3 protein: CASSQMAPPEAFF. As DNA, the CDR3 is TGTGCCAGCAGCCAGATGGCTCCCCCTGAAGCTTTCTTT.

On this clonotype itself: The library was prepared for alpha chains; this beta chain is a stray read, so its frequency means little. The CDR3 protein is CASSSQVAEGMETQYF. CDR3 DNA: TGTGCCAGCAGTTCGCAAGTAGCGGAGGGGATGGAGACCCAGTACTTC. This chain joins TRBV28 and TRBJ2-5; D possibly corresponds to TRBD2 (6 bases). The V end was cut by 4 bases, the J end by 5 bases, with 20 bases between. The CDR3 sequence is 16 residues long. CDR1 MDHEN and CDR2 SYDVKM come from the germline V gene.

In regard to this clonotype: This beta chain was picked up by a library intended for alpha chains and is off target, so its count carries little meaning. The rearrangement uses TRBV20-1 and TRBJ1-3; no definite D call. V shed 6 bases and J shed 1 base, with 10 bases lying between them. The CDR3 is 13 amino acids. Germline V gene sequence: CDR1 DFQATT, CDR2 SNEGSKA (reference sequence). CDR3 DNA: TGCAGTGCAGCCTGGGATTCTGGAAACACCATATATTTT. Its protein product is CSAAWDSGNTIYF.

Comment on this clonotype: A library made for alpha chains picked up this beta chain off target, so its size means little. The gene calls are TRBV25-1 and TRBJ2-4; D is possibly TRBD1 (5 bases). Germline CDR1 is MGHDK and CDR2 is SYGVNS. Trimming left V 6 bases short and J 12 bases short, with 18 bases between. The CDR3 is 13 amino acids. As DNA, the CDR3 is TGTGCCAGCAGCTTAGGTGACAGCGCTGCTCAGTACTTC. Encoded protein: CASSLGDSAAQYF.

Judged by abundance, this clonotype is large. This beta chain came through as a stray read in a library set up for alpha chains, and its size says little. The V call is TRBV6-2 or TRBV6-3, the J call TRBJ1-5; no firm D call. Germline V lookup: CDR1 MNHEY, CDR2 SVGEGT. V lost 4 bases, J lost 6 bases, and 10 bases lay in between. The CDR3 is 13 residues long. The CDR3 bases are TGTGCCAGCAGTTTTGGGGAGGTTCAGCCCCAGCATTTT. Amino acids: CASSFGEVQPQHF.

In regard to this clonotype: This beta chain is a stray sequence in a library constructed for alpha chains; its clone size is not meaningful. CDR3 DNA sequence: TGTGCCAGCAGCCCGTTCGATGAGCAGTTCTTC. Translated: CASSPFDEQFF. This rearrangement joins TRBV6-2 or TRBV6-3 to TRBJ2-1; D remains ambiguous. Germline V gene sequence: CDR1 MNHEY, CDR2 SVGEGT. The CDR3 extends over 11 amino acids. Trimming took 6 bases from V and 8 from J, leaving 8 bases between them.

In the case of this clonotype: A library prepared for alpha chains yielded this beta chain as an off-target read; its size is of little meaning. The V and J genes are TRBV27 and TRBJ1-2, with D uncertain. Looked up from germline, CDR1 is MNHEY and CDR2 is SMNVEV (reference sequence). The CDR3 spans 13 residues. The V end lost 6 bases, the J end lost 8 bases, and 16 bases lay between the germline ends. CDR3 in amino acids: CASSPRRMDGYTF. The CDR3 DNA is TGTGCCAGCAGCCCCCGACGAATGGACGGCTACACCTTC.

Of note for this clonotype: Because the library targeted alpha chains, this beta chain is an off-target read whose size means little. This chain connects TRBV6-5 to TRBJ2-5; 9 positions agree with TRBD2. J was trimmed by 3 bases and V by 5 bases; bases with no gene match: 10. Germline V gene lookup returns CDR1 MNHEY and CDR2 SVGAGI. The CDR3 extends over 16 amino acids. Here the CDR3 DNA reads TGTGCCAGCAGTGTCCTCGGGACTAGCAGAAAAGAGACCCAGTACTTC. As protein: CASSVLGTSRKETQYF.